Detailed here is one T cell receptor (beta chain). Its target is not known. These data come from a study of CD4+ T cells in melanoma. Study-wide points: A reported correlation linked neoantigen-specific CD4+ T cells to CD8+, macrophage and B cell function. In melanoma, neoantigen-specific CD4+ T cells reportedly differed in differentiation state.

The assay was immunoSEQ multiplex PCR, and TCRdb's table has in-frame clones only and misses some. The repertoire holds some 9,900 clones, with roughly 78% as singletons. Trimming at V came to 3 bases and at J to 3 bases, leaving 1 base not matched to a gene. The CDR3 extends over 14 amino acids. Looked up from germline, CDR1 is SGHTA and CDR2 is FQGNSA. J is TRBJ2-7 and V is TRBV7-2; TRBD2 matches at 11 bases. This TCR was sampled from a human donor with melanoma. The specimen was cells from a culture (not recorded whether cultured in vitro). The CDR3 is CASSLTSGDYEQYF. The CDR3 nucleotides read TGTGCCAGCAGCTTGACTAGCGGGGACTACGAGCAGTACTTC.